This T cell receptor (beta chain) was captured by sequencing in a study of T cells expressing NK-cell markers. TCRdb processed the 5' RACE reads again and assigns one entry to each CDR3 protein, with no DNA. The listing contains 350,000 to 400,000 distinct CDR3 sequences. Looked up from germline, CDR1 is MNHEY and CDR2 is SMNVEV (reference sequence). CDR3 length: 13 residues. The rearrangement links TRBV27 to TRBJ1-6; TCRdb names TRBD1, which stays unverified in the absence of DNA. This sequence originates from a woman aged 45 to 65 in good health. Sequenced: blood T cells: a sorted CD56 or NKG2C T cell subset, CD4+ or CD8+ T cells, or bulk PBMC T cells (not recorded which). The chain's CDR3 is CASSLLQGAPLHF.